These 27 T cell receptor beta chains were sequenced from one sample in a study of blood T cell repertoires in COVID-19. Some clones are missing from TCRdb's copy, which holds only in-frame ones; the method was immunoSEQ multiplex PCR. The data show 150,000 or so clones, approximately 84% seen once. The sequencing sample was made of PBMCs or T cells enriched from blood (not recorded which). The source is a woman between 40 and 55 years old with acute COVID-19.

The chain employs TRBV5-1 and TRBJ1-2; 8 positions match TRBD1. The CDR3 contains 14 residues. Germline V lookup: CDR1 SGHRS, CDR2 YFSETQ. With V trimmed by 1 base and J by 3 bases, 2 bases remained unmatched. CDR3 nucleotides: TGCGCCAGCAGCTTGTTGACAGGGGACTATGGCTACACCTTC. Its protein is CASSLLTGDYGYTF.

CDR3 nucleotides: TGTGCCAGCTCCCCACTTAGTTCAACAGATACGCAGTATTTT. It translates to CASSPLSSTDTQYF. The rearrangement uses TRBV7-9 and TRBJ2-3; D is uncertain. The germline CDR1 and CDR2 sequences are SEHNR and FQNEAQ (reference sequence). There are 14 residues in the CDR3. V lost 8 bases, J lost 3 bases, and 15 bases lay in between.

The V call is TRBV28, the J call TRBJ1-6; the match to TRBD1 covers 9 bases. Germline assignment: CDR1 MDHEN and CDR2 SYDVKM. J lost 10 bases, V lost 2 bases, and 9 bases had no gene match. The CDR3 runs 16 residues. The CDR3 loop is CASSLPRGQGRSPLHF. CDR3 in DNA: TGTGCCAGCAGTTTACCCCGAGGACAGGGGAGATCACCCCTCCACTTT.

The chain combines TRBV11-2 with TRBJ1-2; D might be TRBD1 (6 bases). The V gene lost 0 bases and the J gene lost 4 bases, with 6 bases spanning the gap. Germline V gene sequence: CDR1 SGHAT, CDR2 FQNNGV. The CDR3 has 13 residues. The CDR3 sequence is CASSLEDSYGYTF. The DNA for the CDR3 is TGTGCCAGCAGCTTAGAGGACAGCTATGGCTACACCTTC.

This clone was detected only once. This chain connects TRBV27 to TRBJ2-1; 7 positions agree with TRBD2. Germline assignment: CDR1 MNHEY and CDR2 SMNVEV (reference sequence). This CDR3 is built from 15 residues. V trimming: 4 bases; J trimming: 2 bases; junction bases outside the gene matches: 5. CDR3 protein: CASSWRGNPYNEQFF. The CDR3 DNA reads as TGTGCCAGCAGTTGGCGGGGGAATCCCTACAATGAGCAGTTCTTC.

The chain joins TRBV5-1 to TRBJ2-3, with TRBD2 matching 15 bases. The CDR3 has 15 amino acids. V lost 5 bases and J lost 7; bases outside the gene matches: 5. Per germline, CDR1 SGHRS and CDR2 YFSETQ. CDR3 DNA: TGCGCCAGCAGTTCGGGACTAGCGGGAGGAAATACGCAGTATTTT. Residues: CASSSGLAGGNTQYF.

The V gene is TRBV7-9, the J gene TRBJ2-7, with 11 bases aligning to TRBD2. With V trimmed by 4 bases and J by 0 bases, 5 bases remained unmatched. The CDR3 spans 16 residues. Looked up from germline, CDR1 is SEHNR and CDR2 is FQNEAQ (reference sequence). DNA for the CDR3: TGTGCCAGCAGCTCTAGCGGGAGGACCCTCTCCTACGAGCAGTACTTC. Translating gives CASSSSGRTLSYEQYF.

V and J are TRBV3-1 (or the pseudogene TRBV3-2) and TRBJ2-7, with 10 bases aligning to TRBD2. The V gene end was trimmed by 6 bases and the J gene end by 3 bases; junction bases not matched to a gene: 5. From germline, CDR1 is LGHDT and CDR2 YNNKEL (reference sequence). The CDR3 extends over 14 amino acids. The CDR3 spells CASSQSSGSYEQYF. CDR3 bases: TGTGCCAGCAGTCAATCTAGCGGGAGCTACGAGCAGTACTTC.

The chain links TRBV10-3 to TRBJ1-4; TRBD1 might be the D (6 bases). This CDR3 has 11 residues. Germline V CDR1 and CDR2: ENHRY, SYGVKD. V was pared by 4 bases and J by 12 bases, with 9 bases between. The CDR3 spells CAISVGGELFF. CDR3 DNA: TGTGCCATCAGTGTAGGGGGAGAACTGTTTTTT.

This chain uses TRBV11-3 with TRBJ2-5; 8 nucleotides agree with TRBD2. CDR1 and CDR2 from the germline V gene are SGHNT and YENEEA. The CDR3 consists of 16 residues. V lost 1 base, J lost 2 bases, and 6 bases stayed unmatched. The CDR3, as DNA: TGTGCCAGCAGCTTAGCGCCTAGCGGGCGACAAGAGACCCAGTACTTC. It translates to CASSLAPSGRQETQYF.

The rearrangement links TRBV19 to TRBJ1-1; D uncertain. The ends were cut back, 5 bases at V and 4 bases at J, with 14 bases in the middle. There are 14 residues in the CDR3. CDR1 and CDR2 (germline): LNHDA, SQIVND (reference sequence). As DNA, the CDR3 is TGTGCCAGTAGTTCGTTGGACTGGTCCACTGAAGCTTTCTTT. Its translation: CASSSLDWSTEAFF.

CDR3 nucleotides: TGCGCCAGCAGCCCTATGGGGGGGAACACTGAAGCTTTCTTT. Translated, it gives CASSPMGGNTEAFF. The chain is built from TRBV5-1 and TRBJ1-1, with D possibly matching TRBD1 (5 bases). Germline V gene sequence: CDR1 SGHRS, CDR2 YFSETQ. This CDR3 contains 14 residues. The V gene lost 4 bases and the J gene lost 1 base, with 11 bases spanning the gap.

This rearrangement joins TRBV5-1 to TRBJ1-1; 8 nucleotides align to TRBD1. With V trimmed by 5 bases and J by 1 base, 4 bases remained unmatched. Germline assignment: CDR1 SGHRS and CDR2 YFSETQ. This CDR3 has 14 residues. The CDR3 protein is CASRFGTGNTEAFF. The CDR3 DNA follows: TGCGCCAGCAGGTTCGGGACAGGGAACACTGAAGCTTTCTTT.

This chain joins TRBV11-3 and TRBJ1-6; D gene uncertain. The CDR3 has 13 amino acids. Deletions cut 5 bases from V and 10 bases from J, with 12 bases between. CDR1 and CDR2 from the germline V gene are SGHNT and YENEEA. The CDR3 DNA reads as TGTGCCAGCAGCCAGGATCTGTACTCACCCCTCCACTTT. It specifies CASSQDLYSPLHF. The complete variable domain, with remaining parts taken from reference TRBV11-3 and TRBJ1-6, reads EAGVVQSPRYKIIEKKQPVAFWCNPISGHNTLYWYLQNLGQGPELLIRYENEEAVDDSQLPKDRFSAERLKGVDSTLKIQPAELGDSAVYLCASSQDLYSPLHFGNGTRLTVT.

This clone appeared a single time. Here the CDR3 DNA reads TGCGCCAGCAGGGCTTTAGCGGGAGGTTCCTACAATGAGCAGTTCTTC. Its protein product is CASRALAGGSYNEQFF. The chain couples TRBV10-2 to TRBJ2-1; TRBD2 agrees at 10 bases. There are 16 residues in the CDR3. The J segment lost 1 base and the V segment lost 6 bases, leaving 6 bases of the junction unmatched. Germline V lookup: CDR1 WSHSY, CDR2 SAAADI.

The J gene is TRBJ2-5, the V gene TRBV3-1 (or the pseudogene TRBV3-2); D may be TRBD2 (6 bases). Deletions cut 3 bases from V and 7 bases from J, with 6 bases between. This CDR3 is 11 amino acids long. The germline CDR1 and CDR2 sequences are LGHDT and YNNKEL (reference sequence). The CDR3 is CASSQEGTQYF. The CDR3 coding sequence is TGTGCCAGCAGCCAGGAGGGGACCCAGTACTTC.

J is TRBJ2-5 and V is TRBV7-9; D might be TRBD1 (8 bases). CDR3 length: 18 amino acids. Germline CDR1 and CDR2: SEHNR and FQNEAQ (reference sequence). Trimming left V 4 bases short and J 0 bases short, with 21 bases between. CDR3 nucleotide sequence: TGTGCCAGCAGCTCACCCTCAGGGGGCGGGAGCTACCAAGAGACCCAGTACTTC. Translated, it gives CASSSPSGGGSYQETQYF.

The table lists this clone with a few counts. DNA of the CDR3: TGCGCCAGCAGCCAAGGTCTGAGACAGGGCCCTTTAGCCAAAAACATTCAGTACTTC. Translation gives CASSQGLRQGPLAKNIQYF. This rearrangement joins TRBV4-1 to TRBJ2-4; TRBD1 matches 7 bases. Germline values: CDR1 MGHRA, CDR2 YSYEKL. The CDR3 sequence is 19 residues long. The ends lost 1 base at V and 0 bases at J; junction bases unmatched: 12.

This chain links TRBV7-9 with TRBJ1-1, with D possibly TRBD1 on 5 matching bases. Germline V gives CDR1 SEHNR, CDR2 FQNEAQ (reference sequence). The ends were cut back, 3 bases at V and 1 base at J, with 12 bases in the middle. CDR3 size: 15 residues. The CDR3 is CASSFLQATNTEAFF. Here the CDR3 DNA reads TGTGCCAGCAGCTTTCTACAGGCTACGAACACTGAAGCTTTCTTT. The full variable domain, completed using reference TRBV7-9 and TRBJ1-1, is DTGVSQNPRHKITKRGQNVTFRCDPISEHNRLYWYRQTLGQGPEFLTYFQNEAQLEKSRLLSDRFSAERPKGSFSTLEIQRTEQGDSAMYLCASSFLQATNTEAFFGQGTRLTVV.

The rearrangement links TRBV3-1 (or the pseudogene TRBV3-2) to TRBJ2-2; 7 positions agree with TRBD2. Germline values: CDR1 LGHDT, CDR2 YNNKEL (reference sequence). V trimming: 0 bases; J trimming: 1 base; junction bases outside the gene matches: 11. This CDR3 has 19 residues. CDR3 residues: CASSQDSKAGAMNTGELFF. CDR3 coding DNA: TGTGCCAGCAGCCAAGATAGTAAGGCGGGAGCGATGAACACCGGGGAGCTGTTTTTT.

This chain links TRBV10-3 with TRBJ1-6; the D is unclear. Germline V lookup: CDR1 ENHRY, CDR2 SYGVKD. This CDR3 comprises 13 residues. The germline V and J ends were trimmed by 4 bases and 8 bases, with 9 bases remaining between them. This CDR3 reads CAISGGSDSPLHF. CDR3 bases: TGTGCCATCAGTGGAGGGTCCGATTCACCCCTCCACTTT.

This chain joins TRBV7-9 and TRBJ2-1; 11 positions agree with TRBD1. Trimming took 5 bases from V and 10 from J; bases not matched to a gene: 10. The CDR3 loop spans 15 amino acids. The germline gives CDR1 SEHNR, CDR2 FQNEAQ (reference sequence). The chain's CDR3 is CASSETVGTGGEQFF. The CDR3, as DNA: TGTGCCAGCAGCGAGACTGTCGGGACAGGGGGAGAGCAGTTCTTC.

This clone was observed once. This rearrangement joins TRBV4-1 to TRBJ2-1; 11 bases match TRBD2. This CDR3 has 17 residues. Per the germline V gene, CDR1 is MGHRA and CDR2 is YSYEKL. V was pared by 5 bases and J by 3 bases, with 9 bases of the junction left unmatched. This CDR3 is CASSLTTLAGGYNEQFF. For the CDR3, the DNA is TGCGCCAGCAGCTTGACCACCCTAGCGGGAGGCTACAATGAGCAGTTCTTC.

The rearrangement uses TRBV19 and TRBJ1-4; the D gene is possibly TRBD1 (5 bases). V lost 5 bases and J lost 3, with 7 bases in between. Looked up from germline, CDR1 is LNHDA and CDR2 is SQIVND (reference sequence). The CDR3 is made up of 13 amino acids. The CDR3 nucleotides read TGTGCCAGTAGTCGACAGTCTAATGAAAAACTGTTTTTT. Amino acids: CASSRQSNEKLFF.

CDR3 DNA: TGTGCCAGCAGCTTTACAGAGAACACTGAAGCTTTCTTT. Translating gives CASSFTENTEAFF. V gene TRBV7-3 combines with J gene TRBJ1-1; D is undetermined. Germline values: CDR1 SGHTA, CDR2 FQGTGA. The V gene lost 3 bases and the J gene lost 1 base, with 6 bases spanning the gap. This CDR3 spans 13 amino acids.

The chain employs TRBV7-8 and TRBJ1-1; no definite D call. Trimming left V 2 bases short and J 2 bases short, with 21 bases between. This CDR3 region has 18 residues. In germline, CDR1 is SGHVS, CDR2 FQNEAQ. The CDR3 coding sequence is TGTGCCAGCAGCTTACAAGGAGGTCTCAGAGCATCAAACACTGAAGCTTTCTTT. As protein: CASSLQGGLRASNTEAFF.

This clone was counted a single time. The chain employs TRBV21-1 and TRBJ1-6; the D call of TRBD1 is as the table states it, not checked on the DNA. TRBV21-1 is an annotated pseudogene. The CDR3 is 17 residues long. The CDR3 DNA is TGTGCCAGCAGCAACGGCAGGGCCAGCTCCTATAATTCACCCCTCCACTTT. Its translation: CASSNGRASSYNSPLHF.